A selection of T cell receptor beta chains follows, all from one sample in a study of blood T cells in healthy people across ages. TCRdb itself ran the 5' RACE reads through MiXCR, one entry per CDR3 protein. Here the sample spans some 760,000 distinct CDR3 sequences, roughly 25% being singletons. The sample also formed part of further work on T cells of mothers and their children.

The sequenced material came from blood. All receptors come from a boy between 10 and 17 years old in good health. Both conserved end residues are part of each CDR3. D genes are given only for firm matches. Size values are once, few and many counts, or a class for expanded clones, and some rows have none.

.	TRBV7-8	TRBJ1-2	.	TGTGCCAGCAGCTTAGCTGGAACGGGATGGGAGGATGGCTACACCTTC	CASSLAGTGWEDGYTF
few	TRBV28	TRBJ1-4	.	TGTGCCAGCTTATCAGACGGGGTCTCTACTAATGAAAAACTGTTTTTT	CASLSDGVSTNEKLFF
few	TRBV6-2/TRBV6-3	TRBJ2-1	TRBD1	TGTGCCAGCAGATCTTCGGGACAGGGGAATGAGCAGTTCTTC	CASRSSGQGNEQFF
.	TRBV20-1	TRBJ1-5	.	TGCAGTGCTAGAACTAGGGGTTCTAGCAATCAGCCCCAGCATTTT	CSARTRGSSNQPQHF
.	TRBV7-2	TRBJ2-3	TRBD2	TGTGCCAGCAGCTTAAGGGCTAGCGGGGCGGGGGATACGCAGTATTTT	CASSLRASGAGDTQYF
few	TRBV3-1	TRBJ2-2	TRBD2	TGTGCCAGCAGCAGGACTAGCGGGAGGACCGGGGAGCTGTTTTTT	CASSRTSGRTGELFF
.	TRBV27	TRBJ2-6	TRBD1	TGTGCCAGCAGTTGGTCCGGGACAGGCCGCTCTGGGGCCAACGTCCTGACTTTC	CASSWSGTGRSGANVLTF
.	TRBV7-9	TRBJ2-7	TRBD1	TGTGCCAGCAGCACAGGGGGCTCGGTTGGTTACGAGCAGTACTTC	CASSTGGSVGYEQYF
.	TRBV19	TRBJ1-1	.	TGTGCCAGTACCCTAAGGCTCGGCAGGGGCAAAAACACTGAAGCTTTCTTT	CASTLRLGRGKNTEAFF
.	TRBV30	TRBJ2-2	.	TGTGCCTGGAAAGGGGGATCGGGCACCGGGGAGCTGTTTTTT	CAWKGGSGTGELFF
.	TRBV13	TRBJ2-6	.	TGTGCCAGCAGCTCTAAATCTGGGGCCAACGTCCTGACTTTC	CASSSKSGANVLTF
.	TRBV20-1	TRBJ1-2	TRBD1	TGCAGTGCCCCGGACAGGTTTTATCTTGGCTACACCTTC	CSAPDRFYLGYTF
few	TRBV2	TRBJ2-5	TRBD1	TGTGCCAGCAGTGGGGGACAGGGGGGAAAGACCCAGTACTTC	CASSGGQGGKTQYF
.	TRBV20-1	TRBJ2-1	.	TGCAGTGCTAGTGGGCTCGAGCAGCGGGTAAACAATGAGCAGTTCTTC	CSASGLEQRVNNEQFF
few	TRBV21-1	TRBJ2-5	.	TGTGCCAGCAGCACACTGAGGAGTAGTCGGGACGAGACCCAGTACTTC	CASSTLRSSRDETQYF
few	TRBV28	TRBJ1-1	.	TGTGCCAGCAGTTTTGCGGGAGGGGGGGTGAACACTGAAGCTTTCTTT	CASSFAGGGVNTEAFF
few	TRBV20-1	TRBJ2-4	TRBD1	TGCAGTGCTAGTAACACAGGGGTCGGGGTAAACATTCAGTACTTC	CSASNTGVGVNIQYF
few	TRBV20-1	TRBJ2-7	TRBD2	TGCAGTGCTAGAGATCTAGCGGGAGGATACGAGCAGTACTTC	CSARDLAGGYEQYF
.	TRBV27	TRBJ1-2	TRBD1	TGTGCCAGCAGTTTATGGGGTCCTTTACCAGACAGGGATCAAGGCTACACCTTC	CASSLWGPLPDRDQGYTF
.	TRBV29-1	TRBJ2-4	.	TGCAGCGGGACCTATCGCGATGTGAACATTCAGTACTTC	CSGTYRDVNIQYF
few	TRBV18	TRBJ1-2	.	TGTGCCAGCTCACCAAACGACTATGGCTACACCTTC	CASSPNDYGYTF
.	TRBV7-9	TRBJ2-5	.	TGTGCCAGCAGCTTAGCCGGGACTCAAAAGGGGACCCAGTACTTC	CASSLAGTQKGTQYF
.	TRBV2	TRBJ2-7	TRBD2	TGTGCCAGCAGTGAAGGAACTAGCGGGAGTAATGCTCCGTACTTC	CASSEGTSGSNAPYF
few	TRBV5-1	TRBJ1-6	.	TGCGCCAGCAGCTTGGAGGGGGAGAGTTCACCCCTCCACTTT	CASSLEGESSPLHF
.	TRBV6-2/TRBV6-3	TRBJ2-7	.	TGTGCCAGCAGTTCACACAGGTTCTCCTACGAGCAGTACTTC	CASSSHRFSYEQYF
few	TRBV7-9	TRBJ1-2	.	TGTGCCAGCAGCTTAGCCCTCCTAGGTACCTTC	CASSLALLGTF
few	TRBV4-1	TRBJ1-5	TRBD1	TGCGCCAGCAGCCCACAACAGGGGGCCCTATATCGGCCCCAGCATTTT	CASSPQQGALYRPQHF
.	TRBV5-5	TRBJ1-4	.	TGTGCCAGCAGCTTTGATTTGGGGAACGAAAAACTGTTTTTT	CASSFDLGNEKLFF
.	TRBV13	TRBJ1-4	.	TGTGCCAGCAGCCGAACCACAGGCAGGGAAAAACTGCTTTTT	CASSRTTGREKLLF
.	TRBV6-5	TRBJ2-7	.	TGTGCCAGCAGTTACCTGAGGGCAAAAACCTACGAGCAGTACTTC	CASSYLRAKTYEQYF
few	TRBV5-1	TRBJ1-2	.	TGCGCCAGCAGCTTGGACCAGAACTATGGCTACACCTTC	CASSLDQNYGYTF
.	TRBV4-1	TRBJ2-1	TRBD1	TGCGCCAGCAGCCAGGACAGGCCTTCCTACAATGAGCAGTTCTTC	CASSQDRPSYNEQFF
many	TRBV20-1	TRBJ2-7	TRBD2	TGCAGTGCTAGTGGGCGGGAGCCCTACGAGCAGTACTTC	CSASGREPYEQYF
.	TRBV5-1	TRBJ1-2	.	TGCGCCAGCAGCCTGGGGGAGGGCGACTATGGCTACACCTTC	CASSLGEGDYGYTF
.	TRBV2	TRBJ1-6	.	TGTGCCAGCTTGTGGCAGGGTGATTCACCCCTCCACTTT	CASLWQGDSPLHF
.	TRBV29-1	TRBJ2-3	TRBD2	TGCAGCGTTCTAGCGGGAGACGATACGCAGTATTTT	CSVLAGDDTQYF
.	TRBV11-2	TRBJ2-4	.	TGTGCCAGCAGTCTCTTAGGGGGATTTCAGAACATTCAGTACTTC	CASSLLGGFQNIQYF
.	TRBV12-3/TRBV12-4	TRBJ2-4	.	TGTGCCAGCAGTTTAGCCGAGAACATTCAGTACTTC	CASSLAENIQYF
few	TRBV28	TRBJ1-6	TRBD1	TGTGCCAGCAGGGTTAAAAGGACAGGGGGCTGGGATTCACCCCTCCACTTT	CASRVKRTGGWDSPLHF
few	TRBV6-2/TRBV6-3	TRBJ2-3	TRBD2	TGTGCCGGAGCGGGGGGTTGGACAGATACGCAGTATTTT	CAGAGGWTDTQYF
.	TRBV12-3/TRBV12-4	TRBJ2-5	.	TGTGCCAGCAGTCCGAACTCAAAAGAGACCCAGTACTTC	CASSPNSKETQYF
few	TRBV20-1	TRBJ2-7	.	TGCAGTGCTAGCCATCCCGGGGGGCACGAGCAGTACTTC	CSASHPGGHEQYF
.	TRBV30	TRBJ1-2	.	TGTGCCTGGCGGGGGACACGTCCTTTGGAGGATGGCTACACCTTC	CAWRGTRPLEDGYTF